The 4 T cell receptor beta chains below come from one sample, sequenced in a study of blood T cells in healthy people across ages. Primers used in a second PCR of roughly 7 to 11 cycles were a sample-barcoded 5' primer and a J-beta primer mix. TCRdb used MiXCR to reprocess the 5' RACE reads, holding one entry per CDR3 protein. The sample consists of around 650,000 distinct CDR3 sequences, 32% of them appearing once. Source material: blood. These receptor sequences come from a woman of 80 years or more in good health.

The rearrangement uses TRBV12-3 or TRBV12-4 and TRBJ2-5; the match to TRBD2 covers 9 bases. The CDR3 contains 13 residues. After removal of 7 bases from V and 4 bases from J, the junction contained 4 bases not matched to a gene. This CDR3 is CASKGTSIETQYF. For the CDR3, the DNA is TGTGCCAGCAAAGGGACTAGCATAGAGACCCAGTACTTC.

This clonotype occurred many times. The chain combines TRBV30 with TRBJ1-5; D is uncertain. CDR1 is GTSNPN and CDR2 is SVGIG in the germline V gene (reference sequence). This CDR3 is 11 amino acids long. The V and J ends lost 8 bases and 7 bases respectively, with 12 bases between them. The CDR3 loop reads CARCRVQPQHF. In DNA form, the CDR3 reads TGTGCCCGATGCAGAGTCCAGCCCCAGCATTTT.

This clonotype was seen ten or more times. The chain links TRBV5-1 to TRBJ2-1; D tentatively fits TRBD1 or TRBD2 (6 bases each). The V gene lost 1 base and the J gene lost 7 bases, with 12 bases spanning the gap. The CDR3 extends over 14 amino acids. CDR1 and CDR2 (germline): SGHRS, YFSETQ. The CDR3, as DNA: TGCGCCAGCAGCTTGAACGGGGGCGGGAATGAGCAGTTCTTC. This translates into CASSLNGGGNEQFF.

The chain employs TRBV28 and TRBJ1-2, with 8 bases aligning to TRBD1. CDR3 size: 14 residues. Germline CDR1 is MDHEN and CDR2 is SYDVKM. Losses at the gene ends were 5 bases for V and 9 bases for J; bases not matched to a gene: 11. CDR3 in DNA: TGTGCCAGCAGTCCGGGACAGGCAATGATGAGCTACACCTTC. The encoded protein is CASSPGQAMMSYTF.